The 2 T cell receptor beta chains given below trace back to one sample, sequenced in a study of T cell responses to AZD1222 COVID-19 vaccine. Assay: immunoSEQ multiplex PCR; the TCRdb copy retains only in-frame clones and omits some. The data contain 80,000 to 95,000 clones, 78% of them seen just once; the ten biggest clones take up roughly 20%. The input for sequencing was peripheral blood, taken on day 0 of AZD1222 vaccination. The receptors shown here come from an adult in good health.

The CDR3 is CASRVGQGAYYEQYF. In DNA, the CDR3 is TGTGCCAGTAGGGTCGGACAGGGGGCCTACTACGAGCAGTACTTC. This chain links TRBV19 with TRBJ2-7, with 11 positions matching TRBD1. The CDR3 contains 15 residues. Per germline, CDR1 LNHDA and CDR2 SQIVND (reference sequence). V was clipped by 6 bases and J by 3 bases; unmatched bases: 7.

This clone was seen just once. This rearrangement joins TRBV6-6 to TRBJ1-2; D possibly corresponds to TRBD1 (5 bases). V dropped 5 bases and J dropped 6 bases, with 13 bases sitting between them. The CDR3 is 13 amino acids. Germline V gene data show CDR1 as MNHNY and CDR2 as SVGAGI (reference sequence). The CDR3 DNA is TGTGCCAGCAGTCTACAGGAGGGGAATGGCTACACCTTC. Its protein product is CASSLQEGNGYTF.